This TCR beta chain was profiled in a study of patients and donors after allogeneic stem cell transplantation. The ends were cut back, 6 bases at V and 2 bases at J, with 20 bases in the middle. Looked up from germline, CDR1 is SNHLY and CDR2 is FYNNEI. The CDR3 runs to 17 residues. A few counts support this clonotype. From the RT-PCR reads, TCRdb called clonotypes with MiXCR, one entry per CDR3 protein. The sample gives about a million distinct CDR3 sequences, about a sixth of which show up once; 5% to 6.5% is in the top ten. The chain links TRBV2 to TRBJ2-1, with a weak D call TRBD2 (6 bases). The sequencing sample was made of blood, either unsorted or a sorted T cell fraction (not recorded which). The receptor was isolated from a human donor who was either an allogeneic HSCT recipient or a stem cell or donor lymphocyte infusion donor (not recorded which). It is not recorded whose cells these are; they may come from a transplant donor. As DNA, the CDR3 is TGTGCCAGCAGCCCCCGGGGGAGCGGAAAGACCTACAATGAGCAGTTCTTC. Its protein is CASSPRGSGKTYNEQFF.